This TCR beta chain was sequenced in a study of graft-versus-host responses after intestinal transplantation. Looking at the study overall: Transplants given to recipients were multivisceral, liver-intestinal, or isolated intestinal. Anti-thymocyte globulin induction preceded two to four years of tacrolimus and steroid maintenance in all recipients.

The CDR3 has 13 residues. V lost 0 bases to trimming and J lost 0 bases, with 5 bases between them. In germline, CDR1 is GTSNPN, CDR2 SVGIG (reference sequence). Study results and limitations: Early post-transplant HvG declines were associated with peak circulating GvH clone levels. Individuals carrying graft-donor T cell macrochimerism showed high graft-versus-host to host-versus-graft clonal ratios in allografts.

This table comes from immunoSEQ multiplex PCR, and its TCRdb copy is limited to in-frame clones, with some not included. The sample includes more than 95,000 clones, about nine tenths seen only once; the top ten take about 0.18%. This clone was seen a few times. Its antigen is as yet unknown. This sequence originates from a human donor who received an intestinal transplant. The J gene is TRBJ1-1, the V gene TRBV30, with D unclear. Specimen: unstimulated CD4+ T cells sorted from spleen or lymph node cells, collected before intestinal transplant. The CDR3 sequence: CAWSVWLNTEAFF. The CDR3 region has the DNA TGTGCCTGGAGTGTTTGGCTGAACACTGAAGCTTTCTTT.